The T cell receptor (beta chain) under discussion was sequenced for a study of T cell repertoires in cytomegalovirus infection. The wider study: From public TCR beta signatures came an indication of both CMV infection and matching HLA type.

The V end lost 5 bases, the J end lost 4 bases, and 8 bases lay between the germline ends. Per germline, CDR1 LNHDA and CDR2 SQIVND (reference sequence). This CDR3 spans 12 amino acids. TCRdb re-derived calls from the reads in MiXCR, one entry per CDR3 protein. Of roughly 280,000 distinct CDR3 sequences in the sample, 22% were seen once. This clonotype was seen a few times. Its antigen is not known. General study points: HLA-C-restricted CMV clonotypes gave the most frequent clonotype in two of eight donors.

The source material was cultured PBMCs, sampled from culture after CMV antigen stimulation. The chain uses TRBV19 and TRBJ1-2, with D unresolved. The source of this sequence is a human donor in good health (CMV status not recorded). Some clones in this sample may be carry-over from other donors' samples. The CDR3 sequence: CASSPEGYGYTF. Written as DNA, the CDR3 is TGTGCCAGTAGTCCGGAGGGCTATGGCTACACCTTC.